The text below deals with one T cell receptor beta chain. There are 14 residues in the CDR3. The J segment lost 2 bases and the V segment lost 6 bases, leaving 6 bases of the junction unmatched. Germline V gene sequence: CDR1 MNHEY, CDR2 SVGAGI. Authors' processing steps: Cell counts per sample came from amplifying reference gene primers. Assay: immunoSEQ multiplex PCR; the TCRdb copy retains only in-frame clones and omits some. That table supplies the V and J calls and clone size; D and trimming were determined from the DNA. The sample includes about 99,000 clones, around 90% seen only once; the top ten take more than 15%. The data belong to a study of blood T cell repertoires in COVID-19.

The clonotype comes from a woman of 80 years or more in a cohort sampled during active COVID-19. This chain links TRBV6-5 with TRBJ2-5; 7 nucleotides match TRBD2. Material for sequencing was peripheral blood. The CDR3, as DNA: TGTGCCAGCAGCGGGGGAGGGGCGCAAGAGACCCAGTACTTC. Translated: CASSGGGAQETQYF.